Listed below are T cell receptor beta chains from one sample, sequenced in a study of cytomegalovirus exposure and HLA in healthy donors. The data were produced by immunoSEQ multiplex PCR, yet TCRdb's version contains in-frame clones alone and is incomplete. Recorded here are tens of thousands of clones; the top ten clones represent about 1.5%. The sample was PBMCs. These receptors all come from a woman in her sixties in good health and CMV-seronegative. CDR3s include the opening cysteine and the closing phenylalanine or tryptophan. Each record gives: D gene, J gene, V gene, CDR3 length, CDR3 DNA, CDR3 protein. A D gene is named only where the DNA matches it firmly.

.,TRBJ2-3,TRBV28,14,TGTGCCAGCAGTTATGAGGAGGGCACAGATACGCAGTATTTT,CASSYEEGTDTQYF
TRBD1,TRBJ2-7,TRBV19,15,TGTGCCAGTAGTACGACAGGGATTCTTTCCTACGAGCAGTACTTC,CASSTTGILSYEQYF
TRBD1,TRBJ1-5,TRBV27,15,TGTGCCAGCAGTTCAGGGGGCGCGGGCAATCAGCCCCAGCATTTT,CASSSGGAGNQPQHF
.,TRBJ2-7,TRBV28,14,TGTGCCAGCGAGGAGGGGCAAAGACCCTACGAGCAGTACTTC,CASEEGQRPYEQYF
TRBD2,TRBJ2-7,TRBV7-9,15,TGTGCCAGCAGCTTTACTAGCGGAGGGGACTACGAGCAGTACTTC,CASSFTSGGDYEQYF
.,TRBJ1-2,TRBV18,22,TGTGCCAGCTCACCACCACAGGGTGCGGTGGTGAAGGTGGGGGATCCTAACTATGGCTACACCTTC,CASSPPQGAVVKVGDPNYGYTF
.,TRBJ1-6,TRBV4-3,15,TGCGCCAGCAGCCAATCCCAGGGTTTGAATTCACCCCTCCACTTT,CASSQSQGLNSPLHF
.,TRBJ2-7,TRBV18,15,TGTGCCAGCTCGGGCGTTGCAGGCGCCCTCTACGAGCAGTACTTC,CASSGVAGALYEQYF
TRBD2,TRBJ2-2,TRBV7-9,15,TGTGCCAGCAGCGACGGGACTACGAACACCGGGGAGCTGTTTTTT,CASSDGTTNTGELFF
.,TRBJ1-1,TRBV6-1,15,TGTGCCAGCAGCTCCCCCGGCGGGGTAGACACTGAAGCTTTCTTT,CASSSPGGVDTEAFF
.,TRBJ1-1,TRBV6-5,13,TGTGCCAGCACCAGGGGTGGGAGCACTGAAGCTTTCTTT,CASTRGGSTEAFF
.,TRBJ2-3,TRBV7-3,15,TGTGCCAGCAGCTTAACCCGGGACACGGCGGATACGCAGTATTTT,CASSLTRDTADTQYF
.,TRBJ1-1,TRBV28,17,TGTGCCAGCAGTTCCTGGACTCGGGGAATCGTGAACACTGAAGCTTTCTTT,CASSSWTRGIVNTEAFF
TRBD1,TRBJ1-2,TRBV19,13,TGTGCCAGTAGGACAGGGGGCGGGAATGGCTACACCTTC,CASRTGGGNGYTF
TRBD2,TRBJ2-3,TRBV6-6,15,TGTGCCAGCAGGTTAGCGGGGACTAGCACAGATACGCAGTATTTT,CASRLAGTSTDTQYF
TRBD1,TRBJ1-1,TRBV18,16,TGTGCCAGCTCACCGCCCCGACAGGGGGCATGGACTGAAGCTTTCTTT,CASSPPRQGAWTEAFF
TRBD1,TRBJ2-5,TRBV7-9,16,TGTGCCAGCAGCGCCGGGGACAGGGGAGGGAGGGAGACCCAGTACTTC,CASSAGDRGGRETQYF
.,TRBJ1-1,TRBV6-1,13,TGTGCCAGCAGGTCCAGGGGGAACACTGAAGCTTTCTTT,CASRSRGNTEAFF